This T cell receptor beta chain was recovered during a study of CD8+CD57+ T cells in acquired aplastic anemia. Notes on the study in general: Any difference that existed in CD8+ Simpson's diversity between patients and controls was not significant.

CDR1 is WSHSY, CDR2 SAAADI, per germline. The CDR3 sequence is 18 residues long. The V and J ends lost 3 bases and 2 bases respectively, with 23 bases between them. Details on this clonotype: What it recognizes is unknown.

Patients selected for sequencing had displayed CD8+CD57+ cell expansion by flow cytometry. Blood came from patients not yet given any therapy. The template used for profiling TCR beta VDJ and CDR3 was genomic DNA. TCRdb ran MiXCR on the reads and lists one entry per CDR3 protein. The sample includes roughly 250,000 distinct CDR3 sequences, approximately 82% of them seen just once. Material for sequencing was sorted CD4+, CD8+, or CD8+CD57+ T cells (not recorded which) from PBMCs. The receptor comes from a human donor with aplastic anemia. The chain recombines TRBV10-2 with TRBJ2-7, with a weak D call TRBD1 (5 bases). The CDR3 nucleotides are TGCGCCAGCAGTGAAGCTTGGCTGACACAGGCGCGCCCCTACGAGCAGTACTTC. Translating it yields CASSEAWLTQARPYEQYF.